These 23 T cell receptor beta chains came from one sample sequenced in a study of a mutant IDH1 vaccine in newly diagnosed glioma. The antigens for these receptors are not known. Repertoires were generated with immunoSEQ multiplex PCR, while TCRdb's copy carries only in-frame clones and drops some. The table has roughly 46,000 clones, 84% seen once. This sample's time point: week 47, end of study. Each dose delivered 300 ug of mutant IDH1 20-mer peptide subcutaneously with imiquimod. Sequences were derived from PBMCs, sampled from a glioma patient whose treatment included an IDH1 peptide vaccine. These receptors were obtained from a woman between 25 and 40 years old with glioma. Some clones in this sample may be carry-over from other donors' samples.

The chain combines TRBV7-9 with TRBJ2-7, with D perhaps matching TRBD2 (6 bases). Trimming removed 1 base at V and 7 bases at J, with 23 bases between. CDR1 is SEHNR, CDR2 FQNEAQ, per germline (reference sequence). The CDR3 covers 17 residues. The CDR3 DNA reads as TGTGCCAGCAGCTTAGGATATGGGTCGCTAGCGACGGGGGAGCAGTACTTC. Amino acids: CASSLGYGSLATGEQYF.

The chain combines TRBV5-1 with TRBJ2-7, with D possibly TRBD1 on 6 matching bases. The germline CDR1 and CDR2 sequences are SGHRS and YFSETQ. Trimming removed 5 bases from V and 0 bases from J, with 12 bases in between. The CDR3 is made up of 14 amino acids. CDR3 sequence: CASRMDSRSYEQYF. CDR3 sequence (DNA): TGCGCCAGCAGAATGGACAGTCGCTCCTACGAGCAGTACTTC.

A note on this clone: One end of the junction is discordant with germline, which a read error may explain. This chain links TRBV30 with TRBJ2-7; 14 bases align to TRBD2. The CDR3 sequence is 17 residues long. Looked up from germline, CDR1 is GTSNPN and CDR2 is SVGIG (reference sequence). This chain's CDR3 is CAWSAGTSGSRSYERYF. In DNA form, the CDR3 reads TGTGCCTGGAGTGCCGGGACTAGCGGGAGTCGCTCCTACGAGCGGTACTTC.

This clone was seen once. The V gene is TRBV6-1, the J gene TRBJ2-5; D might be TRBD2 (7 bases). From germline, CDR1 is MNHNS and CDR2 SASEGT. Trimming shortened V by 7 bases and J by 3 bases, and 12 bases separated the two germline ends. This CDR3 has 13 amino acids. The CDR3 DNA reads as TGTGCCAGCAAGGGAGGGGACAAAGAGACCCAGTACTTC. Amino acids: CASKGGDKETQYF.

This rearrangement joins TRBV6-1 to TRBJ1-1; no firm D call. The CDR3 totals 15 residues. Trimming pared 10 bases from V and 0 bases from J, leaving 18 bases between. The germline V gene encodes CDR1 MNHNS and CDR2 SASEGT. CDR3 sequence reads: CATHRNPVMNTEAFF. The CDR3 DNA is TGTGCCACCCACCGTAACCCGGTGATGAACACTGAAGCTTTCTTT.

The V and J genes are TRBV7-9 and TRBJ2-2; TRBD2 is a possible D gene (5 bases). The CDR3 sequence is 14 residues long. Germline V gene lookup returns CDR1 SEHNR and CDR2 FQNEAQ (reference sequence). Trimming took off 5 bases at V and 6 bases at J, with 13 bases between the two ends. This chain's CDR3 is CASSIEEGSGELFF. The CDR3 region has the DNA TGTGCCAGCAGCATAGAAGAGGGATCCGGGGAGCTGTTTTTT.

The V gene is TRBV14, the J gene TRBJ2-7, with 9 bases that match TRBD2. The junction had 0 bases not matched to a gene; V was cut back by 4 bases and J by 2 bases. This CDR3 has 13 amino acids. Per germline, CDR1 SGHDN and CDR2 FVKESK. Here the CDR3 DNA reads TGTGCCAGCAGCCTAGCGGGGGCCTACGAGCAGTACTTC. Translating gives CASSLAGAYEQYF. The full variable domain, rest sourced from reference TRBV14 and TRBJ2-7, is EAGVTQFPSHSVIEKGQTVTLRCDPISGHDNLYWYRRVMGKEIKFLLHFVKESKQDESGMPNNRFLAERTGGTYSTLKVQPAELEDSGVYFCASSLAGAYEQYFGPGTRLTVT.

The chain combines TRBV7-9 with TRBJ2-5; TRBD1 agrees at 7 bases. Germline CDR1 is SEHNR and CDR2 is FQNEAQ (reference sequence). The CDR3 extends over 16 amino acids. After removal of 4 bases from V and 4 bases from J, the junction contained 12 bases not matched to a gene. This CDR3 reads CASSSTRQGVSETQYF. The CDR3 nucleotides are TGTGCCAGCAGCTCTACCCGACAGGGAGTGTCAGAGACCCAGTACTTC.

The chain uses TRBV6-1 and TRBJ2-1, with TRBD2 matching 11 bases. CDR3 length equals 17 residues. The junction had 6 bases not matched to a gene; V was cut back by 2 bases and J by 3 bases. CDR1 and CDR2 (germline): MNHNS, SASEGT. The CDR3 sequence: CASSERASGRIYNEQFF. DNA of the CDR3: TGTGCCAGCAGTGAAAGGGCTAGCGGGAGGATCTACAATGAGCAGTTCTTC.

This clone was recorded a few times. V usage is TRBV4-2 and J usage is TRBJ2-1; D perhaps matches TRBD2 (5 bases). The CDR3 covers 16 residues. Germline V gene sequence: CDR1 LGHNA, CDR2 YNFKEQ. The V and J ends lost 4 bases and 5 bases respectively, with 18 bases between them. CDR3 residues: CASSPETLAFHNEQFF. The CDR3 DNA sequence: TGTGCCAGCAGCCCAGAGACGTTAGCGTTCCACAATGAGCAGTTCTTC.

This clone has only a few counts. This rearrangement joins TRBV28 to TRBJ1-1; perhaps TRBD1 as D (5 bases). The germline CDR1 and CDR2 sequences are MDHEN and SYDVKM. V was clipped by 2 bases and J by 1 base, with 11 bases between them. CDR3 length equals 15 residues. This chain's CDR3 is CASSLLRTRNTEAFF. As DNA, the CDR3 is TGTGCCAGCAGTTTACTCCGGACAAGGAACACTGAAGCTTTCTTT.

Written as DNA, the CDR3 is TGTGCCATCAGTGATTCCTCACTAGCGGCCGAGCAGTTCTTC. Protein product: CAISDSSLAAEQFF. This sequence joins TRBV10-3 and TRBJ2-1, with 8 nucleotides matching TRBD2. V lost 3 bases and J lost 10; bases outside the gene matches: 8. This CDR3 region has 14 residues. Germline V gene lookup returns CDR1 ENHRY and CDR2 SYGVKD.

The chain recombines TRBV2 with TRBJ2-1, with D possibly matching TRBD1 (5 bases). In germline, CDR1 is SNHLY, CDR2 FYNNEI. The CDR3 loop spans 12 amino acids. Trimming stripped 9 bases from V and 7 bases from J, with 13 bases between. DNA of the CDR3: TGTGCCAGAGGGCAGGGCTTAAATGAGCAGTTCTTC. As protein: CARGQGLNEQFF.

In this sample, this clone turned up once. V and J are TRBV6-1 and TRBJ2-7; 7 bases match TRBD2. With 4 bases clipped from V and 6 bases from J, the junction kept 9 bases outside the gene matches. This CDR3 is 14 amino acids long. Germline loops: CDR1 MNHNS, CDR2 SASEGT. Written as DNA, the CDR3 is TGTGCCAGCAGTGCTTGGGGGGGTCGTCTCGAGCAGTACTTC. This gives the protein CASSAWGGRLEQYF.

V is TRBV30 and J is TRBJ1-1; 9 nucleotides line up with TRBD1. There are 13 residues in the CDR3. Trimming at V came to 3 bases and at J to 1 base, leaving 0 bases not matched to a gene. Per the germline V gene, CDR1 is GTSNPN and CDR2 is SVGIG (reference sequence). The CDR3 protein is CAWRGQGNTEAFF. The CDR3 DNA follows: TGTGCCTGGAGGGGACAGGGGAACACTGAAGCTTTCTTT. The variable domain in full, with the rest retrieved from reference TRBV30 and TRBJ1-1, is SQTIHQWPATLVQPVGSPLSLECTVEGTSNPNLYWYRQAAGRGLQLLFYSVGIGQISSEVPQNLSASRPQDRQFILSSKKLLLSDSGFYLCAWRGQGNTEAFFGQGTRLTVV.

The rearrangement uses TRBV19 and TRBJ2-7; TRBD2 agrees at 7 bases. V shed 5 bases and J 5 bases; nucleotides not matched to a gene: 3. This CDR3 is 12 amino acids long. Germline-derived CDR1 and CDR2 are LNHDA and SQIVND (reference sequence). The chain's CDR3 is CASSWGRDEQYF. The CDR3 DNA is TGTGCCAGTAGTTGGGGGAGGGACGAGCAGTACTTC.

This sequence joins TRBV18 and TRBJ1-1; D unclear. V lost 6 bases and J lost 4, with 9 bases in between. The CDR3 runs 12 residues. In germline, CDR1 is KGHSH, CDR2 LQKENI. CDR3 residues: CASSVSPTEAFF. DNA for the CDR3: TGTGCCAGCTCCGTGTCTCCCACTGAAGCTTTCTTT.

The V gene is TRBV5-1, the J gene TRBJ1-4; D may be TRBD1 (6 bases). Trimming took off 4 bases at V and 7 bases at J, with 14 bases between the two ends. This CDR3 is 14 amino acids long. Germline values: CDR1 SGHRS, CDR2 YFSETQ. CDR3: CASSPTGGREKLFF. DNA of the CDR3: TGCGCCAGCAGCCCGACAGGAGGCCGTGAAAAACTGTTTTTT.

V is TRBV9 and J is TRBJ1-2, with 11 bases identical to TRBD1. CDR3 length: 15 amino acids. CDR1 and CDR2 (germline): SGDLS, YYNGEE. J lost 8 bases, V lost 3 bases, and 9 bases had no gene match. CDR3 sequence (DNA): TGTGCCAGCAGCGCCGGGACAGGGGGTACTCGGGGCTACACCTTC. This encodes CASSAGTGGTRGYTF.

The V call is TRBV7-9, the J call TRBJ1-3, with a possible D match to TRBD1 (6 bases). The ends were cut back, 8 bases at V and 3 bases at J, with 14 bases in the middle. The CDR3 runs 14 residues. Germline CDR1 and CDR2: SEHNR and FQNEAQ (reference sequence). CDR3 bases: TGTGCCAGCTCCCAGACAGGCAGTGGAAACACCATATATTTT. Its protein is CASSQTGSGNTIYF.

V is TRBV4-1 and J is TRBJ2-7; D not certain. Germline CDR1 is MGHRA and CDR2 is YSYEKL. Trimming took 0 bases from V and 0 from J, leaving 9 bases between them. This CDR3 is 15 amino acids long. CDR3 amino acids: CASSQDLPDSYEQYF. The CDR3 bases are TGCGCCAGCAGCCAAGATCTTCCGGACTCCTACGAGCAGTACTTC.

This clone was seen only a few times. This sequence joins TRBV4-1 and TRBJ1-2; 12 bases map to TRBD1. The length of the CDR3 is 18 residues. Germline trimming cut 0 bases from V and 2 bases from J; bases unmatched to any gene: 7. The germline V gene has CDR1 MGHRA and CDR2 YSYEKL. This CDR3 reads CASSQEGDRGPLNYGYTF. The CDR3 DNA is TGCGCCAGCAGCCAAGAAGGGGACAGGGGGCCCCTAAACTATGGCTACACCTTC.

CDR3 residues: CASSESRGGLAGRGETQYF. CDR3 coding DNA: TGCGCCAGCAGTGAGTCGAGGGGTGGTCTAGCGGGACGGGGAGAGACCCAGTACTTC. The chain employs TRBV10-1 and TRBJ2-5, with 9 bases lining up with TRBD2. The CDR3 has 19 amino acids. Trimming took 0 bases from V and 4 from J; bases not matched to a gene: 15. CDR1 WNHNN and CDR2 SYGVQD come from the germline V gene (reference sequence).